This TCR beta chain originates from a study of T cells in Graves' hyperthyroidism and ophthalmopathy. Study-wide results and limits: Most thyroid clonotypes with frequency above 0.001 were detected in blood. The model's output predicted ophthalmopathy at a median of around 6.9 months prior to onset.

This CDR3 is 16 amino acids long. Looked up from germline, CDR1 is MDHEN and CDR2 is SYDVKM. The V and J ends lost 8 bases and 1 base respectively, with 20 bases between them. This clonotype was observed at least ten times. The antigen is not known. Amplification targeted TCR beta CDR3 regions from RNA transcripts. RT-PCR in the first round (using the HTBI primer set) targeted the TCR CDR3. TCRdb processed the multiplex PCR reads anew with MiXCR; each CDR3 protein has one entry. The sample has 470,000 or so distinct CDR3 sequences, less than 25% seen once; the top ten hold 26%. Diagnoses rested on clinical symptoms, serum thyroxine and TRAb, thyroid ultrasound and orbital computed tomography. Using around 10 ml of fresh peripheral blood, PBMCs were prepared.

This receptor was identified in a man aged 18 to 30 with Graves' hyperthyroidism. The source material was blood. This chain joins TRBV28 and TRBJ1-1; D perhaps matches TRBD1 (5 bases). For the CDR3, the DNA is TGTGCCAGCTTGCAATCCGCCGGACATCGGAACACTGAAGCTTTCTTT. Encoded protein: CASLQSAGHRNTEAFF.